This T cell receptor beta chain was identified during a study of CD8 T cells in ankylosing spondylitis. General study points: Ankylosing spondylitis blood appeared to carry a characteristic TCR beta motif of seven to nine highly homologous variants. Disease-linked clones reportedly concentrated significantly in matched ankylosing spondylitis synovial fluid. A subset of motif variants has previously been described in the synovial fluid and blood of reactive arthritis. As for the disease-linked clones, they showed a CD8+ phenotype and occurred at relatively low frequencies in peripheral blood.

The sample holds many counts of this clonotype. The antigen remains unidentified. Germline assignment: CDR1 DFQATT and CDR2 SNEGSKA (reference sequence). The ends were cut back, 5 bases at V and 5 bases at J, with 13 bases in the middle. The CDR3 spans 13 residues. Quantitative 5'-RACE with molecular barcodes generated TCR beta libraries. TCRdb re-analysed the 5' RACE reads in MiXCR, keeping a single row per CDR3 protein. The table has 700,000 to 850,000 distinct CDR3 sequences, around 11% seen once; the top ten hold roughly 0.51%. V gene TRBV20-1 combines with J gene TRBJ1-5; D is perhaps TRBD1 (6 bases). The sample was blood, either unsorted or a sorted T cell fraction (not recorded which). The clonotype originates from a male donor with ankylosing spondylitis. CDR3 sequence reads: CSAVTGYDQPQHF. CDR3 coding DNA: TGCAGTGCTGTCACAGGGTACGATCAGCCCCAGCATTTT.